This T cell receptor beta chain was recovered during a study of cytomegalovirus exposure and HLA in healthy donors. General study points: Overall, roughly 160 TCR beta chains were annotated as cytomegalovirus-associated. Reported performance of the classifier showed diagnosis of cytomegalovirus status with high specificity and sensitivity.

To note about this clone: Its target is unknown. A junction boundary mismatches the germline segment, possibly from a read error.

The CDR3 is made up of 14 amino acids. Germline V lookup: CDR1 LNHNV, CDR2 YYDKDF (reference sequence). Libraries were prepared by immunoSEQ multiplex PCR; TCRdb keeps only in-frame clonotypes and omits some of them. This sample has about 280,000 clones; around nine tenths occur once, and the top ten carry about 0.85%. The sequenced sample consisted of PBMCs. The sequence derives from a woman younger than 35 in good health and CMV-seronegative. The rearrangement links TRBV15 to TRBJ2-5, with 14 bases that match TRBD2. CDR3 DNA sequence: TGTGCCACCAGCATCTCCGGGACTAGCGGGAGTTCGGACTTC. It encodes CATSISGTSGSSDF. Full variable domain (missing parts from reference TRBV15 and TRBJ2-5): DAMVIQNPRYQVTQFGKPVTLSCSQTLNHNVMYWYQQKSSQAPKLLFHYYDKDFNNEADTPDNFQSRRPNTSFCFLDIRSPGLGDTAMYLCATSISGTSGSSDFGPGTRLLVL.